A selection of T cell receptor beta chains follows, all from one sample in a study of regulatory T cells in long-lasting Graves disease. TCRdb recomputed calls from the multiplex PCR reads with MiXCR, one row per CDR3 protein. The sample shows 620,000 or so distinct CDR3 sequences, approximately 15% of them seen only once. This sample also belongs to another study, concerning T cells in Graves' hyperthyroidism and ophthalmopathy.

The sequencing here drew on peripheral blood mononuclear cells (PBMCs), taken at new diagnosis, from a patient treated with antithyroid drugs. These receptors were collected from a woman aged 25 to 45 with Graves disease. Both conserved end residues are part of each CDR3. Each record gives: V gene, CDR3 length, clone size, J gene, D gene, CDR3 protein, CDR3 DNA. The D gene is left open where the match is weak. Expanded clones are given a class, and other clones once, few, many or no size at all.

v_call: TRBV6-1
cdr3_length: 16
clone_size: many
j_call: TRBJ1-1
d_call: TRBD1
cdr3_aa: CASSIQGASIGTEAFF
cdr3_nt: TGTGCCAGCAGTATTCAGGGGGCGAGCATCGGCACTGAAGCTTTCTTT

v_call: TRBV15
cdr3_length: 16
clone_size: few
j_call: TRBJ2-7
d_call: TRBD1
cdr3_aa: CATSRPGAGGHDEQYF
cdr3_nt: TGTGCCACCAGCAGACCTGGGGCAGGGGGACATGACGAGCAGTACTTC

v_call: TRBV27
cdr3_length: 18
clone_size: few
j_call: TRBJ1-6
d_call: .
cdr3_aa: CASSLSIQRGGSRSPLHF
cdr3_nt: TGTGCCAGCAGTTTATCGATCCAAAGAGGAGGAAGCCGGTCACCCCTCCACTTT

v_call: TRBV6-1
cdr3_length: 15
clone_size: many
j_call: TRBJ2-1
d_call: .
cdr3_aa: CASSMADALGNEQFF
cdr3_nt: TGTGCCAGCAGTATGGCGGACGCTCTGGGCAATGAGCAGTTCTTC

v_call: TRBV2
cdr3_length: 15
clone_size: many
j_call: TRBJ2-3
d_call: .
cdr3_aa: CASSELAAGTDTQYF
cdr3_nt: TGTGCCAGCAGTGAACTCGCGGCTGGCACAGATACGCAGTATTTT

v_call: TRBV19
cdr3_length: 16
clone_size: few
j_call: TRBJ2-3
d_call: TRBD2
cdr3_aa: CASAVGGGFTGDTQYF
cdr3_nt: TGTGCCAGTGCGGTTGGCGGGGGGTTCACCGGAGATACGCAGTATTTT

v_call: TRBV11-2
cdr3_length: 17
clone_size: .
j_call: TRBJ2-1
d_call: TRBD1
cdr3_aa: CASSQAGTGASIREQFF
cdr3_nt: TGTGCCAGCAGCCAAGCTGGGACAGGGGCTTCGATTCGTGAGCAGTTCTTC

v_call: TRBV24-1
cdr3_length: 15
clone_size: few
j_call: TRBJ2-3
d_call: .
cdr3_aa: CATSVSGFGTDTQYF
cdr3_nt: TGTGCCACCAGTGTTAGCGGATTTGGCACAGATACGCAGTATTTT

v_call: TRBV27
cdr3_length: 17
clone_size: many
j_call: TRBJ2-5
d_call: TRBD2
cdr3_aa: CASSRIWGGGNKETQYF
cdr3_nt: TGTGCCAGCAGTCGAATATGGGGCGGGGGAAATAAAGAGACCCAGTACTTC

v_call: TRBV6-1
cdr3_length: 15
clone_size: .
j_call: TRBJ2-1
d_call: TRBD1
cdr3_aa: CASAAGQGAGNEQFF
cdr3_nt: TGTGCCAGCGCGGCGGGACAGGGAGCCGGGAATGAGCAGTTCTTC

v_call: TRBV7-9
cdr3_length: 16
clone_size: .
j_call: TRBJ2-3
d_call: .
cdr3_aa: CASSPQAGGPADTQYF
cdr3_nt: TGTGCCAGCAGCCCGCAGGCCGGGGGTCCCGCAGATACGCAGTATTTT

v_call: TRBV18
cdr3_length: 11
clone_size: once
j_call: TRBJ2-3
d_call: .
cdr3_aa: CASSPGEAQYF
cdr3_nt: TGTGCCAGCTCACCGGGGGAGGCGCAGTATTTT

v_call: TRBV27
cdr3_length: 14
clone_size: many
j_call: TRBJ2-7
d_call: TRBD1
cdr3_aa: CASSPRGYSYEQYF
cdr3_nt: TGTGCCAGCAGTCCCAGGGGGTACTCCTACGAGCAGTACTTC

v_call: TRBV9
cdr3_length: 15
clone_size: few
j_call: TRBJ1-4
d_call: TRBD1
cdr3_aa: CASSVQGASNEKLFF
cdr3_nt: TGTGCCAGCAGCGTACAGGGGGCGTCTAATGAAAAACTGTTTTTT

v_call: TRBV6-2/TRBV6-3
cdr3_length: 12
clone_size: .
j_call: TRBJ2-1
d_call: .
cdr3_aa: CASSYLQGEQFF
cdr3_nt: TGTGCCAGCAGTTACCTGCAGGGGGAGCAGTTCTTC

v_call: TRBV11-2
cdr3_length: 17
clone_size: many
j_call: TRBJ2-7
d_call: .
cdr3_aa: CASSWAWLPPSSYEQYF
cdr3_nt: TGTGCCAGCAGCTGGGCTTGGTTGCCCCCAAGCTCCTACGAGCAGTACTTC

v_call: TRBV20-1
cdr3_length: 15
clone_size: .
j_call: TRBJ2-7
d_call: TRBD1
cdr3_aa: CSASGHGTGTYEQYF
cdr3_nt: TGCAGTGCTAGTGGTCACGGGACAGGAACCTACGAGCAGTACTTC

v_call: TRBV7-9
cdr3_length: 13
clone_size: .
j_call: TRBJ2-7
d_call: TRBD1
cdr3_aa: CASSTGGAHEQYF
cdr3_nt: TGCGCCAGCAGTACAGGGGGCGCCCACGAGCAGTACTTC

v_call: TRBV6-2/TRBV6-3
cdr3_length: 14
clone_size: many
j_call: TRBJ2-3
d_call: .
cdr3_aa: CASSAASSPDTQYF
cdr3_nt: TGTGCCAGCAGCGCCGCCTCGTCCCCAGATACGCAGTATTTT

v_call: TRBV19
cdr3_length: 15
clone_size: .
j_call: TRBJ2-5
d_call: .
cdr3_aa: CASSIAATVLETQYF
cdr3_nt: TGTGCCAGTAGTATAGCGGCGACAGTTTTAGAGACCCAGTACTTC

v_call: TRBV27
cdr3_length: 12
clone_size: many
j_call: TRBJ1-2
d_call: .
cdr3_aa: CASRGDTEGYTF
cdr3_nt: TGTGCCAGCAGGGGGGACACGGAAGGCTACACCTTC

v_call: TRBV28
cdr3_length: 17
clone_size: .
j_call: TRBJ2-3
d_call: .
cdr3_aa: CASRYARQASHTDTQYF
cdr3_nt: TGTGCCAGCAGATACGCCCGGCAGGCGAGCCACACAGATACGCAGTATTTT

v_call: TRBV5-4
cdr3_length: 15
clone_size: .
j_call: TRBJ2-7
d_call: .
cdr3_aa: CASSLYGRSAYEQYF
cdr3_nt: TGTGCCAGCAGCTTATACGGGAGATCCGCCTACGAGCAGTACTTC

v_call: TRBV4-1
cdr3_length: 16
clone_size: few
j_call: TRBJ1-5
d_call: TRBD1
cdr3_aa: CASSPTGQGGDQPQHF
cdr3_nt: TGTGCCAGCAGCCCGACGGGACAGGGAGGGGATCAGCCCCAGCATTTT

v_call: TRBV5-1
cdr3_length: 14
clone_size: many
j_call: TRBJ1-5
d_call: .
cdr3_aa: CASSLTGRDQPQHF
cdr3_nt: TGCGCCAGCAGCTTGACAGGGAGGGATCAGCCCCAGCATTTT

v_call: TRBV6-2/TRBV6-3
cdr3_length: 13
clone_size: .
j_call: TRBJ2-3
d_call: .
cdr3_aa: CASSYSWTDTQYF
cdr3_nt: TGTGCCAGCAGTTACTCTTGGACAGATACGCAGTATTTT

v_call: TRBV7-8
cdr3_length: 13
clone_size: many
j_call: TRBJ1-2
d_call: TRBD1
cdr3_aa: CASSLDRFYGYTF
cdr3_nt: TGTGCCAGCAGCTTGGACAGGTTCTATGGCTACACCTTC

v_call: TRBV5-6
cdr3_length: 13
clone_size: few
j_call: TRBJ2-7
d_call: .
cdr3_aa: CASSLYGGYEQYF
cdr3_nt: TGTGCCAGCAGCTTGTATGGCGGCTACGAGCAGTACTTC

v_call: TRBV20-1
cdr3_length: 15
clone_size: few
j_call: TRBJ1-2
d_call: TRBD1
cdr3_aa: CSAKRPTGAIYGYTF
cdr3_nt: TGCAGTGCTAAAAGACCGACAGGGGCGATATATGGCTACACCTTC

v_call: TRBV24-1
cdr3_length: 15
clone_size: many
j_call: TRBJ1-2
d_call: TRBD1
cdr3_aa: CATSDPGQQNYGYTF
cdr3_nt: TGTGCCACCAGTGACCCGGGACAGCAGAACTATGGCTACACCTTC

v_call: TRBV29-1
cdr3_length: 18
clone_size: .
j_call: TRBJ2-7
d_call: TRBD2
cdr3_aa: CSAEATSGRRGGSYEQYF
cdr3_nt: TGCAGCGCTGAGGCGACTAGCGGGAGGCGCGGCGGGTCCTACGAGCAGTACTTC

v_call: TRBV6-1
cdr3_length: 12
clone_size: many
j_call: TRBJ1-1
d_call: .
cdr3_aa: CASSVGNTEAFF
cdr3_nt: TGTGCCAGCAGTGTGGGGAACACTGAAGCTTTCTTT

v_call: TRBV28
cdr3_length: 11
clone_size: few
j_call: TRBJ1-5
d_call: .
cdr3_aa: CASSRRGPQHF
cdr3_nt: TGTGCCAGCAGTCGGAGGGGGCCCCAGCATTTT

v_call: TRBV10-2
cdr3_length: 15
clone_size: many
j_call: TRBJ1-2
d_call: .
cdr3_aa: CASSGGSRGDYGYTF
cdr3_nt: TGCGCCAGCAGTGGGGGGAGCAGGGGTGACTATGGCTACACCTTC

v_call: TRBV6-1
cdr3_length: 16
clone_size: .
j_call: TRBJ2-6
d_call: .
cdr3_aa: CASTAAPHSGANVLTF
cdr3_nt: TGTGCCAGCACCGCTGCACCACACTCTGGGGCCAACGTCCTGACTTTC

v_call: TRBV7-2
cdr3_length: 13
clone_size: once
j_call: TRBJ2-7
d_call: .
cdr3_aa: CASSFGSLGEQYF
cdr3_nt: TGTGCCAGCAGCTTCGGCTCCTTGGGGGAGCAGTACTTC

v_call: TRBV6-7
cdr3_length: 19
clone_size: .
j_call: TRBJ1-1
d_call: .
cdr3_aa: CASSLPRNAGPSTNTEAFF
cdr3_nt: TGTGCCAGCAGTCTCCCCCGAAATGCAGGTCCCTCGACGAACACTGAAGCTTTCTTT

v_call: TRBV12-3/TRBV12-4
cdr3_length: 12
clone_size: many
j_call: TRBJ1-2
d_call: .
cdr3_aa: CASSLSGRGYTF
cdr3_nt: TGTGCCAGCAGTTTATCAGGACGAGGCTACACCTTC

v_call: TRBV5-1
cdr3_length: 13
clone_size: few
j_call: TRBJ2-1
d_call: TRBD2
cdr3_aa: CASSPGLGGEQFF
cdr3_nt: TGCGCCAGCAGCCCGGGACTAGGAGGTGAGCAGTTCTTC

v_call: TRBV7-2
cdr3_length: 12
clone_size: many
j_call: TRBJ2-5
d_call: .
cdr3_aa: CASSFWDKAQYF
cdr3_nt: TGTGCCAGCAGCTTCTGGGATAAGGCCCAGTACTTC

v_call: TRBV28
cdr3_length: 15
clone_size: many
j_call: TRBJ1-1
d_call: TRBD1
cdr3_aa: CASQPGGGVSTEAFF
cdr3_nt: TGTGCCAGCCAACCAGGGGGAGGAGTGAGCACTGAAGCTTTCTTT

v_call: TRBV7-9
cdr3_length: 15
clone_size: few
j_call: TRBJ2-5
d_call: TRBD1
cdr3_aa: CASSFYGTDQETQYF
cdr3_nt: TGTGCCAGCAGCTTCTACGGGACAGATCAAGAGACCCAGTACTTC

v_call: TRBV20-1
cdr3_length: 12
clone_size: once
j_call: TRBJ1-2
d_call: .
cdr3_aa: CSGPGGEDGYTF
cdr3_nt: TGCAGTGGACCGGGTGGGGAGGATGGCTACACCTTC

v_call: TRBV5-1
cdr3_length: 14
clone_size: .
j_call: TRBJ1-2
d_call: .
cdr3_aa: CASSPASGGYGYTF
cdr3_nt: TGCGCCAGCAGCCCCGCGTCTGGGGGTTATGGCTACACCTTC

v_call: TRBV20-1
cdr3_length: 15
clone_size: few
j_call: TRBJ2-4
d_call: .
cdr3_aa: CSAAFGAALKNIQYF
cdr3_nt: TGCAGTGCGGCCTTCGGGGCTGCCTTAAAAAACATTCAGTACTTC

v_call: TRBV5-1
cdr3_length: 14
clone_size: few
j_call: TRBJ2-1
d_call: TRBD1
cdr3_aa: CASSGQETYNEQFF
cdr3_nt: TGCGCCAGCAGCGGACAGGAGACCTACAATGAGCAGTTCTTC

v_call: TRBV7-9
cdr3_length: 16
clone_size: many
j_call: TRBJ2-7
d_call: TRBD1
cdr3_aa: CASSLIYTGATYEQYF
cdr3_nt: TGTGCCAGCAGCTTAATCTATACAGGGGCAACCTACGAGCAGTACTTC

v_call: TRBV6-1
cdr3_length: 15
clone_size: few
j_call: TRBJ1-2
d_call: TRBD1
cdr3_aa: CASRGSGTVTYGYTF
cdr3_nt: TGTGCCAGCAGGGGGTCCGGGACAGTAACCTATGGCTACACCTTC

v_call: TRBV14
cdr3_length: 16
clone_size: .
j_call: TRBJ2-1
d_call: .
cdr3_aa: CASSQDLGRLYNEQFF
cdr3_nt: TGTGCCAGCAGCCAAGACTTGGGCAGGTTGTACAATGAGCAGTTCTTC

v_call: TRBV24-1
cdr3_length: 14
clone_size: many
j_call: TRBJ2-5
d_call: .
cdr3_aa: CATSVGGVLETQYF
cdr3_nt: TGTGCCACCAGTGTGGGTGGGGTTCTCGAGACCCAGTACTTC